Shown below are 2 T cell receptor beta chains from a single sample sequenced in a study of response to subunit inactivated influenza vaccine. TCRdb re-derived calls from the RT-PCR reads in MiXCR, one entry per CDR3 protein. This table has 630,000 or so distinct CDR3 sequences, around 16% appearing once. Sequenced here: PBMCs from blood, sampled about 11 days after vaccination. The receptors originated from a middle-aged man who received an inactivated influenza vaccine.

The J gene is TRBJ1-1, the V gene TRBV11-2; D call uncertain. The germline gives CDR1 SGHAT, CDR2 FQNNGV. The CDR3 loop spans 15 amino acids. V lost 3 bases, J lost 2 bases, and 13 bases lay in between. The CDR3 DNA is TGTGCCAGCAGCTTTTTGAAGCCCGGAAACACTGAAGCTTTCTTT. Translating gives CASSFLKPGNTEAFF.

Ten or more counts support this clonotype. The chain links TRBV6-1 to TRBJ1-6, with 7 bases aligning to TRBD1. CDR1 and CDR2 from the germline V gene are MNHNS and SASEGT. The CDR3 has 17 amino acids. Trimming took 7 bases from V and 8 from J; bases not matched to a gene: 17. CDR3 sequence reads: CASTVIDRVDPDSPLHF. The DNA of the CDR3 is TGTGCCAGCACCGTAATCGACAGGGTGGATCCGGATTCACCCCTCCACTTT.